This T cell receptor (beta chain) appears in the sequencing data of a study of human T cells and chemical hapten exposure. As for this clonotype: Its antigen is unidentified.

The library labeled individual cDNA molecules by adding unique molecular identifiers to them. TCRdb called the RACE reads again in MiXCR, with one record for every CDR3 protein. The data hold fewer than 130,000 distinct CDR3 sequences, with approximately 10% observed a single time. Sample time point: patch test 1, 2 weeks after DPC sensitization. Regarding treatment: therapeutic diphenylcyclopropenone sensitization with weekly scalp DPC. Before extraction, the whole blood was not fractionated, and total RNA was taken from it. The study's findings and limits: DPC sensitization did not alter TCRs above 1 in 1000 frequency.

The sample was whole blood, taken in connection with sensitization to the hapten diphenylcyclopropenone (DPC). This TCR derives from a woman in her thirties or forties with alopecia areata. Some clones in this sample may be carry-over from other donors' samples.

As DNA, the CDR3 is TGCGCCAGCAGCCGGGGACTAGCGGGACCCGGCTCCTACAATGAGCAGTTCTTC. The encoded protein is CASSRGLAGPGSYNEQFF. J is TRBJ2-1 and V is TRBV5-1, with 13 bases that match TRBD2. Trimming removed 4 bases from V and 0 bases from J; junction bases left unmatched: 7. Germline lookup yields CDR1 SGHRS and CDR2 YFSETQ. The CDR3 has 18 residues.